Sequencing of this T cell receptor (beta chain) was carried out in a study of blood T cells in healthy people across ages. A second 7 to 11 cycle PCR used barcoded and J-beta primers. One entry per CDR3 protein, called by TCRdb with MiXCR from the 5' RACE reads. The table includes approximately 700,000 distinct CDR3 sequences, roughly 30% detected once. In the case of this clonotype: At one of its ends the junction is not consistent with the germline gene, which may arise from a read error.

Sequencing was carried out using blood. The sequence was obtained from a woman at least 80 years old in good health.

The CDR3 loop is CATSDGKGLSSADTQYF. The CDR3 region has the DNA TGTGCCACCAGTGACGGGAAGGGTCTCTCTAGCGCAGATACGCAATATTTT. The chain uses TRBV24-1 and TRBJ2-3, with a tentative D call TRBD2 (6 bases). Germline CDR1 and CDR2: KGHDR and SFDVKD. This CDR3 region has 17 residues.